These T cell receptor beta chains were read from a single sample in a study of blood T cell repertoires in COVID-19. Method: immunoSEQ multiplex PCR; TCRdb's copy keeps in-frame clones and lacks some. The data hold approximately 31,000 clones, with roughly 85% observed a single time. What was sequenced was peripheral blood. All receptors derive from a man older than 75 with active COVID-19. Each CDR3 is given with its conserved first and last residue. The D gene is left open where the match is weak. Where a row states a size, it is once, few, many or the class of an expanded clone; other rows omit it.

v_gene	d_gene	abundance	j_gene	CDR3nt	CDR3aa
TRBV18	NA	NA	TRBJ2-3	TGTGCCAGCTCACCGACGGGTACAGATACGCAGTATTTT	CASSPTGTDTQYF
TRBV18	NA	NA	TRBJ2-3	TGTGCCAGCTCGCAAACAGGGCTAGATACGCAGTATTTT	CASSQTGLDTQYF
TRBV3-1/TRBV3-2	NA	NA	TRBJ1-4	TGTGCCAGCAGCCATCAGGGGGAAAAACTGTTTTTT	CASSHQGEKLFF
TRBV6-5	NA	once	TRBJ1-1	TGTGCCAGCAGTCCACACAGGTCTAACACTGAAGCTTTCTTT	CASSPHRSNTEAFF
TRBV28	NA	NA	TRBJ1-1	TGTGCCAGCAGTTTTTTCCAGGGGTACATGAACACTGAAGCTTTCTTT	CASSFFQGYMNTEAFF
TRBV5-1	TRBD1	few	TRBJ2-7	TGCGCCAGCAGCAGGGACAGGGGAAGGTACGAGCAGTACTTC	CASSRDRGRYEQYF
TRBV7-6	NA	NA	TRBJ2-3	TGTGCCAGCAGCTTAGCGGGGGCCTCCACAGATACGCAGTATTTT	CASSLAGASTDTQYF
TRBV7-2	NA	NA	TRBJ2-5	TGTGCCAGCAGCTTAAACAGCGGGTACCAAGAGACCCAGTACTTC	CASSLNSGYQETQYF
TRBV2	NA	NA	TRBJ2-7	TGTGCCAGCAGAGTAGCTGCCGAGCAGTACTTC	CASRVAAEQYF
TRBV5-1	TRBD1	NA	TRBJ1-1	TGCGCCAGCAGCTTAGGACAGGGGGAGGACGAAGCTTTCTTT	CASSLGQGEDEAFF
TRBV30	NA	NA	TRBJ1-2	TGTGCCTGGAGACAAGCTAACTATGGCTACACCTTC	CAWRQANYGYTF
TRBV6-6	NA	NA	TRBJ1-2	TGTGCCAGCAGTCTGCCCGGGATCCCTGGTGGGAGGGGCTACACCTTC	CASSLPGIPGGRGYTF
TRBV6-4	NA	NA	TRBJ2-1	TGTGCCAGCAGCCTGCAGGGCGGCCCGTACAATGAGCAGTTCTTC	CASSLQGGPYNEQFF
TRBV7-2	NA	once	TRBJ1-3	TGTGCCAGCAGCTTAGCCGGCTCTGGAAACACCATATATTTT	CASSLAGSGNTIYF
TRBV4-3	NA	once	TRBJ2-7	TGCGCCAGCAGCCAAGACCGCGGGACAGCTGCCGAGCAGTACTTC	CASSQDRGTAAEQYF
TRBV7-9	TRBD2	NA	TRBJ2-1	TGTGCCAGCAGGAGGGCCGGGACTAGCGGGGTCAATGAGCAGTTCTTC	CASRRAGTSGVNEQFF
TRBV10-3	TRBD1	NA	TRBJ2-3	TGTGCCACAGGGGGTCAGCCAGATACGCAGTATTTT	CATGGQPDTQYF
TRBV11-2	NA	NA	TRBJ2-2	TGTGCCAGCAGCTTAGATGGACACAAAACCGGGGAGCTGTTTTTT	CASSLDGHKTGELFF
TRBV7-9	NA	few	TRBJ1-6	TGTGCCAGCAGCTTACGGAGGCAAAATTCACCCCTCCACTTT	CASSLRRQNSPLHF
TRBV5-1	NA	few	TRBJ1-6	TGCGCCAGCAGCTTGGGACAGGCCCGGTCCTATAATTCACCCCTCCACTTT	CASSLGQARSYNSPLHF
TRBV7-9	TRBD2	NA	TRBJ2-5	TGTGCCAGCAGCTTCTGGGAGGGAGTCGAGACCCAGTACTTC	CASSFWEGVETQYF
TRBV2	TRBD2	NA	TRBJ2-7	TGTGCCAGCAGCCAAGGGACTAGCGGGGACTCCTACGAGCAGTACTTC	CASSQGTSGDSYEQYF
TRBV3-1/TRBV3-2	NA	once	TRBJ2-5	TGTGCCAGCAGCCAAGGGGGGGGCGAGGAGACCCAGTACTTC	CASSQGGGEETQYF
TRBV9	NA	once	TRBJ1-2	TGTGCCAGCAGCCCTATGTCCGACTATGGCTACACCTTC	CASSPMSDYGYTF
TRBV27	TRBD2	NA	TRBJ2-3	TGTGCCAGCACTACCCCGCGACTAGCGGGGGGCATTAAAGATACGCAGTATTTT	CASTTPRLAGGIKDTQYF
TRBV23-1	NA	NA	TRBJ2-7	TGCGCCAGCAGTCAATCCGGGACAAGCTCTCAGCAGTACTTC	CASSQSGTSSQQYF
TRBV5-4	NA	NA	TRBJ2-3	TGTGCCAGCAGCTTTAGGGGTGCAGATACGCAGTATTTT	CASSFRGADTQYF
TRBV19	TRBD1	once	TRBJ1-1	TGTGCCAGTAGTGGGGACAGGGGACATAGGATTGTTGAAGCTTTCTTT	CASSGDRGHRIVEAFF
TRBV5-1	NA	few	TRBJ2-7	TGCGCCAGCAGCTTGGAGGGCGGGGGCAAGCAGTACTTC	CASSLEGGGKQYF
TRBV5-4	TRBD1	NA	TRBJ1-3	TGTGCCAGCAGCGCCTTCGGACAGGGGGGAAACACCATATATTTT	CASSAFGQGGNTIYF
TRBV7-9	TRBD1	NA	TRBJ1-6	TGTGCCAGCAGCTTAGGGAGCAGGGGGGCACCCCTCCACTTT	CASSLGSRGAPLHF
TRBV6-5	TRBD1	NA	TRBJ1-1	TGTGCCAGCAGTTGGAGACAGGGCAGGGCTTTCTTT	CASSWRQGRAFF
TRBV7-9	TRBD1	once	TRBJ1-6	TGTGCCAGCAGCTTAGCGGGACAGGGGAACTCACCCCTCCACTTT	CASSLAGQGNSPLHF
TRBV6-2/TRBV6-3	TRBD2	NA	TRBJ2-3	TGTGCCAGCAGTTTACTAGCGGGGGCGACAGATACGCAGTATTTT	CASSLLAGATDTQYF
TRBV28	NA	NA	TRBJ1-3	TGTGCCAGCAGTTTGGGCGGGTGGAGCTCTGGAAACACCATATATTTT	CASSLGGWSSGNTIYF
TRBV10-3	TRBD1	NA	TRBJ1-2	TGTGCCATCAGTGACCCGAGTACGGGACAGCAATACACCTTC	CAISDPSTGQQYTF
TRBV7-2	NA	NA	TRBJ1-2	TGTGCCAGCAGCCCGGGCGGGGGGAGTGGCTACACCTTC	CASSPGGGSGYTF
TRBV5-1	TRBD2	NA	TRBJ2-7	TGCGCCAGCAGCCTTAGCGGGGGGAACTACGAGCAGTACTTC	CASSLSGGNYEQYF
TRBV3-1/TRBV3-2	NA	NA	TRBJ1-2	TGTGCCAGCAGCCATGGGCCCAACTCCGGCTACACCTTC	CASSHGPNSGYTF
TRBV5-1	TRBD1	NA	TRBJ2-2	TGCGCCAGCAGCTCGACAGGGGGTAACGACACCGGGGAGCTGTTTTTT	CASSSTGGNDTGELFF
TRBV6-6	TRBD1	NA	TRBJ2-3	TGTGCCAGCAGTTACCCTAGACAGGGGACCACAGATACGCAGTATTTT	CASSYPRQGTTDTQYF
TRBV19	TRBD1	NA	TRBJ1-5	TGTGCCAGCCGGACAGGGGGCAGTGTCGGCAATCAGCCCCAGCATTTT	CASRTGGSVGNQPQHF
TRBV30	TRBD1	once	TRBJ1-4	TGTGCCTGGAGTCTAGGACAGGGGCTTGAAAAACTGTTTTTT	CAWSLGQGLEKLFF
TRBV6-5	NA	NA	TRBJ2-7	TGTGCCAGCACAAGGCAACAGGGCAACTACGAGCAGTACTTC	CASTRQQGNYEQYF
TRBV5-4	TRBD2	NA	TRBJ2-7	TGTGCCAGCAGCTATAGCGGGGGTGGGGCGTACGAGCAGTACTTC	CASSYSGGGAYEQYF
TRBV28	NA	few	TRBJ2-7	TGTGCCAGCAGTTTTATTGGCGGGGGCCACTTGTACGAGCAGTACTTC	CASSFIGGGHLYEQYF
TRBV5-4	TRBD1	NA	TRBJ1-2	TGTGCCAGCAGCTTACGACAGGGAAAGGACTATGGCTACACCTTC	CASSLRQGKDYGYTF
TRBV10-2	NA	NA	TRBJ2-2	TGCGCCAGCATGCGGGACGATGTTATGGAGCTGTTTTTT	CASMRDDVMELFF
TRBV5-1	TRBD1	NA	TRBJ2-2	TGCGCCAGCAGCTTTGGAGGGACAGGGGTCGGGGAGCTGTTTTTT	CASSFGGTGVGELFF
TRBV5-4	TRBD2	few	TRBJ2-1	TGTGCCAGCAGTCTAGGACTAGCGAATGAGCAGTTCTTC	CASSLGLANEQFF
TRBV6-7	NA	NA	TRBJ2-7	TGTGCCAGCACTTCCGGGACATTAATCTTAGAATACTACGAGCAGTACTTC	CASTSGTLILEYYEQYF
TRBV5-4	TRBD2	NA	TRBJ2-1	TGTGCCAGCAGCCGCGGGGGGGCGACAGACAATGAGCAGTTCTTC	CASSRGGATDNEQFF
TRBV9	NA	NA	TRBJ1-5	TGTGCCAGCAGCACCCAGCAGGGCGAGTCCAATCAGCCCCAGCATTTT	CASSTQQGESNQPQHF